A single sample is the source of the 9 T cell receptor beta chains below, sequenced in a study of read filtering for tumor transcriptome and immune sequencing. From roughly 0.4 ug of RNA, a library with molecular barcoded alpha/delta and beta/gamma adaptors was made. MiXCR, run by TCRdb on the reads, gives a single entry per CDR3 protein. The data contain fewer than 100,000 distinct CDR3 sequences, around an eighth of them seen just once; the ten biggest clones take up under 15%. The sample comprised a population of CD138-negative cells sorted from bone marrow. The receptors originated from a donor aged 40 or older with multiple myeloma.

This clonotype was seen many times. V gene TRBV12-3 or TRBV12-4 combines with J gene TRBJ2-6, with D hard to call. V lost 7 bases and J lost 0, with 7 bases in between. This CDR3 contains 14 residues. As DNA, the CDR3 is TGTGCCAGCATTAAGAGCTCTGGGGCCAACGTCCTGACTTTC. This encodes CASIKSSGANVLTF.

Ten or more counts support this clonotype. V and J are TRBV28 and TRBJ1-1; weak D call: TRBD1 (5 bases). This CDR3 is 14 amino acids long. Germline values: CDR1 MDHEN, CDR2 SYDVKM. Trimming took off 3 bases at V and 3 bases at J, with 11 bases between the two ends. The CDR3 DNA reads TGTGCCAGCAGTTTCGGGGGGACTCACACTGAAGCTTTCTTT. Translation: CASSFGGTHTEAFF.

This clonotype has at least ten counts. The V and J genes are TRBV9 and TRBJ2-1; 8 nucleotides align to TRBD2. CDR1 is SGDLS and CDR2 is YYNGEE in the germline V gene. The CDR3 totals 19 residues. Trimming at V came to 4 bases and at J to 6 bases, leaving 21 bases not matched to a gene. The CDR3, as DNA: TGTGCCAGCAGCTTCCCCAAAGGGCTAGCGGGCGAGGGCGTCAATGAGCAGTTCTTC. It specifies CASSFPKGLAGEGVNEQFF. The variable domain in full, completed from reference TRBV9 and TRBJ2-1, reads DSGVTQTPKHLITATGQRVTLRCSPRSGDLSVYWYQQSLDQGLQFLIQYYNGEERAKGNILERFSAQQFPDLHSELNLSSLELGDSALYFCASSFPKGLAGEGVNEQFFGPGTRLTVL.

The chain combines TRBV29-1 with TRBJ2-3, with 7 bases that match TRBD1. Germline trimming cut 7 bases from V and 4 bases from J; bases unmatched to any gene: 8. The germline V gene encodes CDR1 SQVTM and CDR2 ANQGSEA. The CDR3 sequence is 13 residues long. The CDR3: CSGHRGGADTQYF. In DNA form, the CDR3 reads TGCAGCGGACACAGGGGTGGCGCAGATACGCAGTATTTT.

This clonotype was detected many times. The chain carries TRBV18 and TRBJ2-7, with 10 bases aligning to TRBD1. After removal of 0 bases from V and 1 base from J, the junction contained 9 bases not matched to a gene. Germline V gene sequence: CDR1 KGHSH, CDR2 LQKENI. The length of the CDR3 is 18 residues. In DNA, the CDR3 is TGTGCCAGCTCACCACCCTTCGTTCGGGACAGGGGATCCTACGAGCAGTACTTC. Protein product: CASSPPFVRDRGSYEQYF.

The table lists this clonotype with many counts. The V gene is TRBV29-1, the J gene TRBJ2-5; D gene unclear. With 4 bases removed from V and 8 bases from J, the gap between germline ends came to 11 bases. The CDR3 runs 11 residues. Germline V gives CDR1 SQVTM, CDR2 ANQGSEA. The CDR3 nucleotides are TGCAGCGTTGTTGGGGTTGAAACCCAGTACTTC. It translates to CSVVGVETQYF.

V usage is TRBV7-9 and J usage is TRBJ2-5; the match to TRBD1 covers 7 bases. Germline trimming cut 2 bases from V and 0 bases from J; bases unmatched to any gene: 3. The CDR3 runs to 15 residues. Germline loops: CDR1 SEHNR, CDR2 FQNEAQ (reference sequence). Here the CDR3 reads CASSLQGQHQETQYF. CDR3 sequence (DNA): TGTGCCAGCAGCTTACAGGGACAGCACCAAGAGACCCAGTACTTC.

In this sample, this clonotype turned up many times. The chain uses TRBV29-1 and TRBJ2-1; tentative D call: TRBD2 (6 bases). Germline V gene sequence: CDR1 SQVTM, CDR2 ANQGSEA. The V end lost 3 bases, the J end lost 1 base, and 13 bases lay between the germline ends. The length of the CDR3 is 15 residues. CDR3: CSVDWRGVSYNEQFF. Here the CDR3 DNA reads TGCAGCGTTGACTGGCGGGGTGTATCCTACAATGAGCAGTTCTTC.

This clonotype was counted many times. The rearrangement uses TRBV30 and TRBJ2-7; 9 bases match TRBD1. V dropped 6 bases and J dropped 2; count of bases not matched to a gene: 5. Germline-derived CDR1 and CDR2 are GTSNPN and SVGIG (reference sequence). The CDR3 runs 13 residues. This chain's CDR3 is CACHRDRAYEQYF. The CDR3 DNA reads TGTGCCTGTCACCGGGACAGGGCCTACGAGCAGTACTTC.